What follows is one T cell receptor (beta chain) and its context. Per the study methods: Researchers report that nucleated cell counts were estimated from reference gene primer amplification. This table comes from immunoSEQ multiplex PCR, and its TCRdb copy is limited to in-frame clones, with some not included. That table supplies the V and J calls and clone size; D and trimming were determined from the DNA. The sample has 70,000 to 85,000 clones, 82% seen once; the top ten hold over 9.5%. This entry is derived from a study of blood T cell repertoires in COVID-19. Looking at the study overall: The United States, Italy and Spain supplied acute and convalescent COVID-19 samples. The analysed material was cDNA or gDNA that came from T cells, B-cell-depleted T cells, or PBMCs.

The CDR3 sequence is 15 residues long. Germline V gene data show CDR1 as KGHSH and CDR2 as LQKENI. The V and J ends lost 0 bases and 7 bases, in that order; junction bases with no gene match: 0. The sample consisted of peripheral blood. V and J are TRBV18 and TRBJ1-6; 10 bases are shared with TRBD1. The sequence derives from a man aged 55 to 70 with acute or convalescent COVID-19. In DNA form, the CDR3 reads TGTGCCAGCTCACCACCGGGACAGGGGAATTCACCCCTCCACTTT. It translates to CASSPPGQGNSPLHF.